This entry lists 30 T cell receptor beta chains sequenced from one sample in a study of T cell responses to AZD1222 COVID-19 vaccine. The assay was immunoSEQ multiplex PCR, and TCRdb's table has in-frame clones only and misses some. The sample yields about 47,000 clones, 70% to 85% seen once. Source: peripheral blood, taken on day 0 of MenACWY control vaccination. Receptor source: an adult in good health.

The V gene is TRBV4-1, the J gene TRBJ1-2, with a possible D match to TRBD1 (6 bases). CDR3 length: 15 residues. The germline V and J ends were trimmed by 0 bases and 6 bases, with 14 bases remaining between them. Germline loops: CDR1 MGHRA, CDR2 YSYEKL. The DNA of the CDR3 is TGCGCCAGCAGCCAAGATCAGGGGTGGTGGGATGGCTACACCTTC. It encodes CASSQDQGWWDGYTF.

This chain joins TRBV5-1 and TRBJ1-6, with no clear D. V gave up 0 bases and J gave up 7 bases, with 8 bases separating them. The CDR3 covers 14 residues. Per germline, CDR1 SGHRS and CDR2 YFSETQ. CDR3 in DNA: TGCGCCAGCAGCTTGGGTGACATCAATTCACCCCTCCACTTT. It codes for CASSLGDINSPLHF.

V gene TRBV28 combines with J gene TRBJ1-5, with 9 positions matching TRBD1. The CDR3 is 16 residues long. Germline loops: CDR1 MDHEN, CDR2 SYDVKM. V dropped 2 bases and J dropped 6; count of bases not matched to a gene: 8. The CDR3 coding sequence is TGTGCCAGCAGTTTAAGACGACAGGGGGGAAGTCAGCCCCAGCATTTT. Its protein product is CASSLRRQGGSQPQHF.

The chain recombines TRBV19 with TRBJ1-1, with D possibly being TRBD1 (5 bases). Germline values: CDR1 LNHDA, CDR2 SQIVND (reference sequence). V lost 7 bases, J lost 4 bases, and 19 bases lay in between. This CDR3 is built from 15 residues. CDR3 nucleotide sequence: TGTGCCAGTACCACAAAACGGGGGGATGTCACTGAAGCTTTCTTT. Amino acid sequence: CASTTKRGDVTEAFF. The full variable domain, with the rest looked up from reference TRBV19 and TRBJ1-1, is DGGITQSPKYLFRKEGQNVTLSCEQNLNHDAMYWYRQDPGQGLRLIYYSQIVNDFQKGDIAEGYSVSREKKESFPLTVTSAQKNPTAFYLCASTTKRGDVTEAFFGQGTRLTVV.

A few counts support this clone. J is TRBJ2-1 and V is TRBV4-2, with a tentative D call TRBD1 (5 bases). The CDR3 length is 15 residues. Germline-derived CDR1 and CDR2 are LGHNA and YNFKEQ. Trimming shortened V by 3 bases and J by 2 bases, and 11 bases separated the two germline ends. The CDR3 region has the DNA TGTGCCAGCAGCCATATCACAGGCGCCTACAATGAGCAGTTCTTC. It encodes CASSHITGAYNEQFF.

This clone was detected only a few times. Other DNA sequences within the sample encode an identical CDR3. The chain employs TRBV3-1 (or the pseudogene TRBV3-2) and TRBJ2-6, with 7 nucleotides matching TRBD1. V dropped 4 bases and J dropped 2; count of bases not matched to a gene: 2. Germline CDR1 and CDR2: LGHDT and YNNKEL (reference sequence). The CDR3 runs to 15 residues. Here the CDR3 DNA reads TGTGCCAGCAGCCTTACAGGGGCTGGGGCCAACGTCCTGACTTTC. Amino acids: CASSLTGAGANVLTF.

V usage is TRBV30 and J usage is TRBJ2-7; the D gene is possibly TRBD2 (6 bases). The CDR3 contains 14 residues. V was pared by 2 bases and J by 0 bases, with 11 bases between. The V gene's germline CDR1 is GTSNPN and CDR2 SVGIG (reference sequence). CDR3 DNA: TGTGCCTGGAGTCGGGCGGGGATCTCCTACGAGCAGTACTTC. Protein product: CAWSRAGISYEQYF.

This clone was detected only once. This sequence joins TRBV27 and TRBJ2-1; 12 bases are shared with TRBD2. This CDR3 region has 16 residues. Germline V gene lookup returns CDR1 MNHEY and CDR2 SMNVEV (reference sequence). V lost 4 bases, J lost 6 bases, and 7 bases stayed unmatched. The CDR3, as DNA: TGTGCCAGCAGTTCGAGACTAGCGGGAGAGGTCAATGAGCAGTTCTTC. Residues: CASSSRLAGEVNEQFF.

The chain combines TRBV30 with TRBJ1-2; D call uncertain. CDR3 length: 11 residues. V shed 1 base and J shed 8 bases, with 8 bases lying between them. Per the germline V gene, CDR1 is GTSNPN and CDR2 is SVGIG (reference sequence). This chain's CDR3 is CAWSAGWGYTF. The DNA of the CDR3 is TGTGCCTGGAGTGCCGGATGGGGCTACACCTTC. The variable domain in full, completed from reference TRBV30 and TRBJ1-2, reads SQTIHQWPATLVQPVGSPLSLECTVEGTSNPNLYWYRQAAGRGLQLLFYSVGIGQISSEVPQNLSASRPQDRQFILSSKKLLLSDSGFYLCAWSAGWGYTFGSGTRLTVV.

The V call is TRBV7-2, the J call TRBJ2-3; the D is unclear. Germline loops: CDR1 SGHTA, CDR2 FQGNSA. Trimming removed 5 bases from V and 5 bases from J, with 8 bases in between. The CDR3 runs 12 residues. The CDR3 region has the DNA TGTGCCAGCAGCCCAGCCATAGATACGCAGTATTTT. Its translation: CASSPAIDTQYF.

This chain links TRBV2 with TRBJ2-2; D call uncertain. With 2 bases removed from V and 4 bases from J, the gap between germline ends came to 11 bases. The CDR3 is 15 residues long. CDR1 is SNHLY, CDR2 FYNNEI, per germline. The chain's CDR3 is CASSELQSLTGELFF. For the CDR3, the DNA is TGTGCCAGCAGTGAACTCCAGTCCCTCACCGGGGAGCTGTTTTTT.

V is TRBV9 and J is TRBJ1-4; D not certain. CDR1 is SGDLS, CDR2 YYNGEE, per germline. The ends were cut back, 5 bases at V and 6 bases at J, with 14 bases in the middle. There are 14 residues in the CDR3. The CDR3 nucleotides are TGTGCCAGCAGTGAATCTTCTGGGTATGAAAAACTGTTTTTT. This translates into CASSESSGYEKLFF.

The chain uses TRBV18 and TRBJ1-1; TRBD1 might be the D (5 bases). With 1 base removed from V and 2 bases from J, the gap between germline ends came to 8 bases. Germline V gene sequence: CDR1 KGHSH, CDR2 LQKENI. The CDR3 runs to 14 residues. CDR3 sequence: CASSPLGTNTEAFF. CDR3 bases: TGTGCCAGCTCACCACTCGGGACTAACACTGAAGCTTTCTTT.

This clone was seen a few times. CDR3 DNA sequence: TGTGCCAGTGGGACTAGCGGGAGAAGGGCGAATGAGCAGTTCTTC. Translating gives CASGTSGRRANEQFF. This chain joins TRBV28 and TRBJ2-1; 14 bases fit TRBD2. The germline CDR1 and CDR2 sequences are MDHEN and SYDVKM. This CDR3 comprises 15 residues. V lost 9 bases to trimming and J lost 7 bases; unmatched junction nucleotides: 8.

This chain uses TRBV30 with TRBJ1-1; the D is unclear. The V gene's germline CDR1 is GTSNPN and CDR2 SVGIG (reference sequence). The V gene lost 8 bases and the J gene lost 1 base, with 14 bases spanning the gap. The CDR3 consists of 13 residues. The CDR3 coding sequence is TGTGCCCGGAAAGGAGGCCCGAACACTGAAGCTTTCTTT. Protein sequence: CARKGGPNTEAFF.

This clone was seen a few times. The CDR3 loop reads CASKQGAGNYGYTF. The CDR3 DNA sequence: TGCGCCAGCAAACAGGGTGCGGGTAACTATGGCTACACCTTC. V is TRBV5-1 and J is TRBJ1-2, with D possibly TRBD1 on 6 matching bases. The V end lost 6 bases, the J end lost 1 base, and 13 bases lay between the germline ends. Germline CDR1 and CDR2: SGHRS and YFSETQ. The CDR3 runs 14 residues. Complete variable domain (other parts from reference TRBV5-1 and TRBJ1-2): KAGVTQTPRYLIKTRGQQVTLSCSPISGHRSVSWYQQTPGQGLQFLFEYFSETQRNKGNFPGRFSGRQFSNSRSEMNVSTLELGDSALYLCASKQGAGNYGYTFGSGTRLTVV.

This clone was recorded only once. The chain joins TRBV19 to TRBJ2-2, with D perhaps TRBD1 or TRBD2 (5 bases each). V was cut by 4 bases and J by 7 bases, with 16 bases left in between. CDR1 LNHDA and CDR2 SQIVND come from the germline V gene (reference sequence). The CDR3 spans 15 residues. CDR3 DNA: TGTGCCAGTAGTAGCCAAGGGACCAGCTTCGGGGAGCTGTTTTTT. This gives the protein CASSSQGTSFGELFF.

The chain combines TRBV3-1 (or the pseudogene TRBV3-2) with TRBJ1-5, with D possibly TRBD1 on 6 matching bases. The CDR3 extends over 15 amino acids. CDR1 and CDR2 from the germline V gene are LGHDT and YNNKEL (reference sequence). V gave up 1 base and J gave up 1 base, with 8 bases separating them. As DNA, the CDR3 is TGTGCCAGCAGCCAAGGGGGGCTGAGCAATCAGCCCCAGCATTTT. As protein: CASSQGGLSNQPQHF.

The CDR3 loop reads CASSRTVNTEAFF. DNA for the CDR3: TGTGCCAGCAGCCGAACAGTGAACACTGAAGCTTTCTTT. V and J are TRBV14 and TRBJ1-1; the D is unclear. The CDR3 has 13 residues. V lost 4 bases and J 0 bases, leaving 6 bases between the germline ends. Germline V gene data show CDR1 as SGHDN and CDR2 as FVKESK.

The rearrangement uses TRBV6-4 and TRBJ1-1; D is unclear. This CDR3 is 15 amino acids long. V lost 5 bases and J 4 bases, leaving 17 bases between the germline ends. Looked up from germline, CDR1 is MRHNA and CDR2 is SNTAGT. This chain's CDR3 is CASSNHPGVPTEAFF. DNA for the CDR3: TGTGCCAGCAGTAACCACCCCGGGGTCCCCACTGAAGCTTTCTTT.

Only one count was recorded for this clone. The chain has TRBV28 and TRBJ1-4; D perhaps matches TRBD1 (6 bases). This CDR3 is built from 14 residues. The ends were cut back, 3 bases at V and 8 bases at J, with 13 bases in the middle. Germline V gene data show CDR1 as MDHEN and CDR2 as SYDVKM. This CDR3 is CASSFGGGREKLFF. CDR3 nucleotide sequence: TGTGCCAGCAGTTTCGGAGGGGGGAGGGAAAAACTGTTTTTT.

This clone was picked up a small number of times. This chain links TRBV29-1 with TRBJ2-7; TRBD2 aligns across 15 bases. The V gene's germline CDR1 is SQVTM and CDR2 ANQGSEA. Trimming removed 8 bases from V and 6 bases from J; junction bases left unmatched: 5. This CDR3 contains 13 residues. DNA for the CDR3: TGCAGCATAGGACTAGCGGGAGGGATCGAGCAGTACTTC. Amino acids: CSIGLAGGIEQYF.

The chain has TRBV11-2 and TRBJ2-1; 7 positions agree with TRBD2. V shed 5 bases, J shed 6 bases, and the junction held 7 bases outside the gene matches. The CDR3 length is 14 residues. Germline assignment: CDR1 SGHAT and CDR2 FQNNGV. CDR3 DNA sequence: TGTGCCAGCAGCCCCACGGGGGGAGGCAATGAGCAGTTCTTC. Translated, it gives CASSPTGGGNEQFF. Drawing the rest from reference TRBV11-2 and TRBJ2-1, the complete variable domain is EAGVAQSPRYKIIEKRQSVAFWCNPISGHATLYWYQQILGQGPKLLIQFQNNGVVDDSQLPKDRFSAERLKGVDSTLKIQPAKLEDSAVYLCASSPTGGGNEQFFGPGTRLTVL.

The rearrangement links TRBV19 to TRBJ2-7; D may be TRBD1 (5 bases). The CDR3 runs 13 residues. Germline lookup yields CDR1 LNHDA and CDR2 SQIVND (reference sequence). The V end lost 5 bases, the J end lost 0 bases, and 8 bases lay between the germline ends. The CDR3 DNA sequence: TGTGCCAGTAGTTGGGGCACCTCCTACGAGCAGTACTTC. This codes for CASSWGTSYEQYF.

This clone has only a few counts. This chain uses TRBV5-6 with TRBJ2-3; 8 bases are a match to TRBD2. Germline V gene lookup returns CDR1 SGHDT and CDR2 YYEEEE. The CDR3 consists of 18 residues. Unmatched junction bases numbered 12, after V lost 3 bases and J lost 0 bases. The CDR3 DNA follows: TGTGCCAGCAGCTATCGAACCACGACTAGCGCGAGCACAGATACGCAGTATTTT. Its translation is CASSYRTTTSASTDTQYF.

The V call is TRBV5-1, the J call TRBJ2-5; no reliable D call. V lost 4 bases and J lost 1, with 8 bases in between. Germline CDR1 and CDR2: SGHRS and YFSETQ. The CDR3 loop spans 13 amino acids. The CDR3 loop reads CASSQQSQETQYF. The CDR3 bases are TGCGCCAGCAGCCAACAGTCCCAAGAGACCCAGTACTTC.

V is TRBV12-3 or TRBV12-4 and J is TRBJ2-1, with D unclear. CDR3 size: 13 residues. Trimming removed 2 bases at V and 8 bases at J, with 10 bases between. This CDR3 is CASSLRARHEQFF. The CDR3, as DNA: TGTGCCAGCAGTTTACGGGCCAGGCATGAGCAGTTCTTC.

The chain joins TRBV9 to TRBJ2-1; D remains unclear. The CDR3 length is 15 residues. Germline V gene sequence: CDR1 SGDLS, CDR2 YYNGEE. V lost 0 bases and J lost 5, with 12 bases in between. The CDR3 spells CASSVGPTWDNEQFF. CDR3 sequence (DNA): TGTGCCAGCAGCGTAGGTCCCACATGGGACAATGAGCAGTTCTTC.

The rearrangement uses TRBV12-5 and TRBJ1-1; 8 nucleotides align to TRBD1. Germline V gene sequence: CDR1 LGHNT, CDR2 FRNRAP. The length of the CDR3 is 16 residues. Losses at the gene ends were 6 bases for V and 4 bases for J; bases not matched to a gene: 13. DNA of the CDR3: TGTGCTAGTGGATCCCCTAGGACAGGGTGGACCACTGAAGCTTTCTTT. This sequence encodes CASGSPRTGWTTEAFF.

The chain recombines TRBV18 with TRBJ2-7; D may correspond to TRBD1 or TRBD2 (5 bases each). Trimming took 6 bases from V and 7 from J, leaving 19 bases between them. This CDR3 has 14 residues. From germline, CDR1 is KGHSH and CDR2 LQKENI. This CDR3 is CASSSLGEQWEQYF. The CDR3 DNA follows: TGTGCCAGCTCTAGTTTGGGGGAGCAGTGGGAGCAGTACTTC.